This T cell receptor (beta chain) came from a study of control samples from healthy donors and cancer patients. The CDR3 has 13 amino acids. In germline, CDR1 is WSHSY, CDR2 SAAADI. V was clipped by 7 bases and J by 4 bases; unmatched bases: 4. Data came from immunoSEQ multiplex PCR; TCRdb stores just in-frame clones and leaves some out. Among 160,000 or so clones, around 94% were seen once, and the ten largest hold approximately 15%. This rearrangement joins TRBV10-2 to TRBJ2-3; 8 nucleotides match TRBD2. Sequencing was done on a sample of PBMCs. The source of this sequence is a man in his sixties with colorectal cancer. CDR3 loop: CASMAGGADTQYF. Here the CDR3 DNA reads TGCGCCAGCATGGCCGGGGGGGCAGATACGCAGTATTTT.